What follows are 6 T cell receptor beta chains derived from one specimen sequenced in a study of regulatory dendritic cells for organ transplantation. CFSE-labeled sorted T cells met regulatory or mature dendritic cells for under 6 days. For these receptors, no antigen is known. Assay used: immunoSEQ multiplex PCR; TCRdb lists only in-frame clones, some missing. The sample consists of 15,000 to 20,000 clones, 65% to 80% of them appearing once. Material: memory CD4+ T cells from blood cultured with regulatory dendritic cells. The subset denotes: CD45RO+ memory T cells. The origin of the receptors is a human donor in good health.

In this sample, this clone turned up a few times. The chain has TRBV4-1 and TRBJ2-3; D possibly corresponds to TRBD2 (6 bases). The ends were cut back, 6 bases at V and 0 bases at J, with 10 bases in the middle. There are 14 residues in the CDR3. Germline V CDR1 and CDR2: MGHRA, YSYEKL. CDR3 DNA sequence: TGCGCCAGCAGGGGGGGATTAAGCACAGATACGCAGTATTTT. This codes for CASRGGLSTDTQYF.

This clone was detected only once. V is TRBV23-1 and J is TRBJ2-7; D is perhaps TRBD1 (6 bases). TRBV23-1 is placed among ORFs of uncertain function. This CDR3 comprises 15 residues. The V end was cut by 3 bases, the J end by 2 bases, with 14 bases between. The CDR3 sequence: CASSQKKGETYEQYF. The CDR3 DNA follows: TGCGCCAGCAGTCAGAAGAAGGGGGAGACCTACGAGCAGTACTTC.

The gene calls are TRBV30 and TRBJ1-3; D is undetermined. The V end was cut by 4 bases, the J end by 7 bases, with 14 bases between. CDR3 size: 13 residues. The germline gives CDR1 GTSNPN, CDR2 SVGIG (reference sequence). CDR3 sequence reads: CAWIKGNGNTIYF. In DNA form, the CDR3 reads TGTGCCTGGATTAAGGGAAACGGGAACACCATATATTTT.

The rearrangement links TRBV18 to TRBJ2-3; 9 nucleotides agree with TRBD1. Germline CDR1 is KGHSH and CDR2 is LQKENI. The V segment lost 8 bases and the J segment 2 bases; nucleotides outside the gene matches: 8. The CDR3 has 15 amino acids. The DNA of the CDR3 is TGTGCCAGCCGAGCAGGACAGGGGTCCACAGATACGCAGTATTTT. This sequence encodes CASRAGQGSTDTQYF.

In this sample, this clone turned up once. The DNA of the CDR3 is TGTGCCAGTAAACAAAACAGGGTAGTGAACACTGAAGCTTTCTTT. Protein sequence: CASKQNRVVNTEAFF. V gene TRBV27 combines with J gene TRBJ1-1, with D possibly matching TRBD1 (6 bases). The CDR3 sequence is 15 residues long. V was pared by 9 bases and J by 0 bases, with 17 bases between. Germline CDR1 reads MNHEY; CDR2 reads SMNVEV (reference sequence).

The rearrangement links TRBV7-3 to TRBJ2-1; tentatively, D is TRBD1 (6 bases). Trimming took 4 bases from V and 6 from J, leaving 19 bases between them. The CDR3 is 16 residues long. Germline CDR1 SGHTA, CDR2 FQGTGA. Here the CDR3 reads CASSSRTVATVNEQFF. CDR3 nucleotides: TGTGCCAGCAGCTCGCGGACAGTGGCGACGGTCAATGAGCAGTTCTTC.